Listed here are 15 T cell receptor beta chains from one sample, sequenced in a study of neurological immune-mediated disorders (dated by TCRdb to the late 2010s). Receptors were amplified or captured by 5' RACE. The instrument given in TCRdb is Illumina HiSeq 2500. Through fastp at Q25 and MiXCR, TCRdb rebuilt clones from the public reads, retaining in-frame beta chains. Records with the same CDR3 protein are collapsed into one entry carrying the most frequent genes and DNA. For this sample the table gives approximately 100,000 distinct CDR3 sequences, of which approximately 4% were detected only once. Of the sample, just under 3% falls within the top ten clones. Sequencing was done on a sample of PBMCs. The receptors were sampled from a woman in her forties or fifties with multiple sclerosis.

This clonotype was recorded at least ten times. V gene TRBV14 combines with J gene TRBJ2-3; no clear D. Germline values: CDR1 SGHDN, CDR2 FVKESK. The CDR3 loop spans 15 amino acids. Trimming took off 2 bases at V and 0 bases at J, with 9 bases between the two ends. The DNA of the CDR3 is TGTGCCAGCAGCCAAAGACATACTAGCACAGATACGCAGTATTTT. It translates to CASSQRHTSTDTQYF.

This clonotype came up many times. This rearrangement joins TRBV10-3 to TRBJ1-2; 7 nucleotides agree with TRBD1. The germline V gene has CDR1 ENHRY and CDR2 SYGVKD. With 8 bases clipped from V and 1 base from J, the junction kept 4 bases outside the gene matches. The CDR3 is made up of 13 amino acids. The CDR3, as DNA: TGTGCCATCGCTCGGGACAGTAACTATGGCTACACCTTC. Its translation is CAIARDSNYGYTF.

Ten or more counts support this clonotype. The chain is built from TRBV5-1 and TRBJ1-1; D ambiguous. Germline assignment: CDR1 SGHRS and CDR2 YFSETQ. Trimming stripped 0 bases from V and 3 bases from J, with 18 bases between. The CDR3 totals 17 residues. The CDR3 DNA reads TGCGCCAGCAGCTTGGATGGGTCTGCTTGGACGGACACTGAAGCTTTCTTT. Residues: CASSLDGSAWTDTEAFF.

This clonotype appeared many times. The genes are TRBV10-3 and TRBJ1-2, with 7 bases fitting TRBD1. The CDR3 is 17 amino acids. V gave up 7 bases and J gave up 0 bases; unmatched junction bases: 14. Germline loops: CDR1 ENHRY, CDR2 SYGVKD. The CDR3 bases are TGTGCCATCACCGGGGGAGGGGGCGCTTCCGCTAACTATGGCTACACCTTC. This gives the protein CAITGGGGASANYGYTF.

This clonotype has ten or more counts. The chain employs TRBV3-1 and TRBJ2-7; TRBD2 is a possible D gene (5 bases). CDR1 is LGHDT, CDR2 YNNKEL, per germline (reference sequence). Trimming pared 1 base from V and 0 bases from J, leaving 13 bases between. CDR3 length: 16 residues. CDR3 sequence (DNA): TGTGCCAGCAGCCAAGTATCCGCTACTAGCTCCTACGAGCAGTACTTC. Amino acids: CASSQVSATSSYEQYF.

Remarks on this clonotype: This could be a read error, since a much larger clone is one nucleotide away. The rearrangement uses TRBV6-6 and TRBJ1-5; D unclear. Germline CDR1 and CDR2: MNHNY and SVGAGI (reference sequence). The CDR3 totals 17 residues. V lost 10 bases and J 0 bases, leaving 22 bases between the germline ends. The CDR3 DNA sequence: TGTGCCAACAACCCCCTGTGGAATTACGATAGCAATCAGCCCCAGCATTTT. This encodes CANNPLWNYDSNQPQHF.

There are many counts of this clonotype. V is TRBV9 and J is TRBJ1-2; D is possibly TRBD1 (5 bases). CDR3 length: 14 amino acids. Germline V CDR1 and CDR2: SGDLS, YYNGEE. Trimming removed 0 bases at V and 1 base at J, with 7 bases between. This chain's CDR3 is CASSVAQDNYGYTF. The CDR3 DNA follows: TGTGCCAGCAGCGTAGCACAGGATAACTATGGCTACACCTTC.

This clonotype occurred many times. This chain connects TRBV4-2 to TRBJ1-3; D gene ambiguous. The V gene lost 0 bases and the J gene lost 0 bases, with 6 bases spanning the gap. CDR1 is LGHNA and CDR2 is YNFKEQ in the germline V gene. The CDR3 is 15 residues long. The CDR3 DNA reads TGTGCCAGCAGCCAAGAACGGAGCTCTGGAAACACCATATATTTT. This translates into CASSQERSSGNTIYF.

This clonotype was detected ten times or more. The chain joins TRBV5-1 to TRBJ2-7; D not resolved. V was clipped by 0 bases and J by 4 bases, with 11 bases between them. Looked up from germline, CDR1 is SGHRS and CDR2 is YFSETQ. The CDR3 covers 14 residues. CDR3 nucleotides: TGCGCCAGCAGCTTGGAGGGATTCCGGTACGAGCAGTACTTC. The encoded protein is CASSLEGFRYEQYF.

This clonotype appeared a few times. A much bigger clone sits one base away, suggesting this may be a read error. The rearrangement uses TRBV5-6 and TRBJ2-1; weak D call: TRBD2 (6 bases). V dropped 4 bases and J dropped 2 bases, with 22 bases sitting between them. Germline V gives CDR1 SGHDT, CDR2 YYEEEE. This CDR3 is 18 amino acids long. The CDR3 DNA is TGTGCCAGCAGCCCCGACGGTGAGCTAGCGAATACCTACAATGAGCAGTTCTTC. Amino acids: CASSPDGELANTYNEQFF.

This clonotype was recorded at least ten times. In DNA form, the CDR3 reads TGTGCCAGCAGTTTAGCGGGCGACTACGAGCAGTACTTC. It codes for CASSLAGDYEQYF. V usage is TRBV12-3 or TRBV12-4 and J usage is TRBJ2-7; D is uncertain. The V end lost 0 bases, the J end lost 3 bases, and 6 bases lay between the germline ends. This CDR3 has 13 amino acids.

The chain joins TRBV3-1 to TRBJ2-7, with 8 nucleotides matching TRBD2. Germline V lookup: CDR1 LGHDT, CDR2 YNNKEL (reference sequence). The CDR3 spans 20 residues. V was clipped by 0 bases and J by 3 bases; unmatched bases: 19. This CDR3 reads CASSQERAGLALSEIYEQYF. The DNA for the CDR3 is TGTGCCAGCAGCCAAGAAAGAGCTGGACTAGCCCTATCCGAAATCTACGAGCAGTACTTC.

The sample holds many counts of this clonotype. The chain employs TRBV12-3 or TRBV12-4 and TRBJ1-6, with 8 bases fitting TRBD1. The CDR3 covers 13 residues. Trimming cost V 5 bases and J 9 bases; bases outside gene matches: 3. The CDR3 reads CASSADRGSPLHF. The CDR3 DNA follows: TGTGCCAGCAGTGCTGACAGGGGTTCACCCCTCCACTTT.

This clonotype was counted ten times or more. This chain connects TRBV9 to TRBJ2-1; D could derive from TRBD1 or TRBD2 (5 bases each). Trimming took off 1 base at V and 4 bases at J, with 15 bases between the two ends. There are 16 residues in the CDR3. The germline gives CDR1 SGDLS, CDR2 YYNGEE. The CDR3 sequence is CASSVSREYAYNEQFF. Written as DNA, the CDR3 is TGTGCCAGCAGCGTATCCAGGGAGTATGCGTACAATGAGCAGTTCTTC.

Remarks on this clonotype: An end of the junction does not agree with germline; a read error may underlie this. The chain is built from TRBV20-1 and TRBJ2-4, with D possibly matching TRBD2 (5 bases). CDR3 length: 15 residues. Germline values: CDR1 DFQATT, CDR2 SNEGSKA (reference sequence). CDR3: CTAALHVGAKKIQYF. Written as DNA, the CDR3 is TGCACTGCAGCCCTTCATGTGGGAGCCAAAAAAATTCAGTACTTC.